This T cell receptor beta chain was recorded in a study of T-cell reconstitution after alpha-beta-depleted transplantation in children. The trim removed 2 bases at V and 3 bases at J, leaving 4 bases unmatched. The CDR3 spans 14 residues. Overall study results and limits: At the one-year point after transplant, T-cell counts and TCRbeta diversity were found to come mostly from T cells that had been newly produced.

A library of TCRbeta sequences, prepared with unique molecular identifiers, was generated. Each CDR3 protein gets one entry after TCRdb re-called the PCR reads with MiXCR. Of around 300,000 distinct CDR3 sequences in the sample, around 20% were seen once. This clonotype was counted many times. What it recognizes is unknown. V and J are TRBV12-3 or TRBV12-4 and TRBJ2-7, with TRBD1 identical over 7 bases. Source: PBMCs, mostly from graft donor cells, taken 180 days after TCRalphabeta/CD19-depleted stem cell transplant. The source is a male patient under 18 who had a stem cell transplant for acute lymphoblastic leukemia, so the T cells may come from the graft donor. DNA for the CDR3: TGTGCCAGCAGTTTAACGGGACAGATCTACGAGCAGTACTTC. The encoded protein is CASSLTGQIYEQYF.